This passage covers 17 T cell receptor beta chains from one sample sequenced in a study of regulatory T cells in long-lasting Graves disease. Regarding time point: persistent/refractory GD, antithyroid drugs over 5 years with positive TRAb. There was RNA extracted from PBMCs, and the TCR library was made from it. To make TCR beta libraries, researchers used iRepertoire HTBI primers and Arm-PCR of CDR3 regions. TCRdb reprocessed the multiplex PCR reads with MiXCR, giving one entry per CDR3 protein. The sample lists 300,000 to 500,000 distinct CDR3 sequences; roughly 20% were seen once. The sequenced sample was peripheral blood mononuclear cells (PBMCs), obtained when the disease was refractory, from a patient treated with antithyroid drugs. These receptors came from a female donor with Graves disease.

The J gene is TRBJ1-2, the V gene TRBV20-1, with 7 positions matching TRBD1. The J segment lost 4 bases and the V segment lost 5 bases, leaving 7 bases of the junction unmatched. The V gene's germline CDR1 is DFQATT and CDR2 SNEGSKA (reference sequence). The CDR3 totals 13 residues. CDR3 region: CSAPDRAGYGYTF. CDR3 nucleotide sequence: TGCAGTGCTCCAGACAGGGCGGGCTATGGCTACACCTTC.

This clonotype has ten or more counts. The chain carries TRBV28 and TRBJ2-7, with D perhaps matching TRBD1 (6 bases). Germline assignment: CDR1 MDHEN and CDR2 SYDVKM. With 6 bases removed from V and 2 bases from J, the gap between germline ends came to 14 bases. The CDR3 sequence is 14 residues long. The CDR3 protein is CASSTGTSPYEQYF. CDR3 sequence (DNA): TGTGCCAGCAGCACGGGGACAAGTCCCTACGAGCAGTACTTC.

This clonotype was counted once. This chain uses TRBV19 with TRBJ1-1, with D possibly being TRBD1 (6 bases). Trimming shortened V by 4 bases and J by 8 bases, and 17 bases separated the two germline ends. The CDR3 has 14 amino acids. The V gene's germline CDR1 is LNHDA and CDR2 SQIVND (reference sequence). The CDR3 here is CASSTQQGPVEAFF. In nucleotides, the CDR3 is TGTGCCAGTAGTACCCAACAGGGACCGGTCGAAGCTTTCTTT.

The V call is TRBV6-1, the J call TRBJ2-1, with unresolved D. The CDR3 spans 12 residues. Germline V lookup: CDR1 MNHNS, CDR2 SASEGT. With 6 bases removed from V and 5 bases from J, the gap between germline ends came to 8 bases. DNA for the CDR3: TGTGCCAGCAGGTCCAGGCACAATGAGCAGTTCTTC. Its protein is CASRSRHNEQFF.

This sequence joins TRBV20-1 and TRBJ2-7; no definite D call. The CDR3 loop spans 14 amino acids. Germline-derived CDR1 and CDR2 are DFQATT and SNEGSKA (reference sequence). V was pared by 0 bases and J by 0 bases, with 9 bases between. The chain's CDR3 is CSARDLDGSYEQYF. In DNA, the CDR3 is TGCAGTGCTAGAGATCTGGACGGCTCCTACGAGCAGTACTTC.

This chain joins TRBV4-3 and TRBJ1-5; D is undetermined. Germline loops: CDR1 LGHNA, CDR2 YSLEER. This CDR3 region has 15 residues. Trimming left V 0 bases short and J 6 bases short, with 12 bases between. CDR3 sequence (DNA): TGCGCCAGCAGCCAAGACAGAGCGTTGACTCAGCCCCAGCATTTT. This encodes CASSQDRALTQPQHF.

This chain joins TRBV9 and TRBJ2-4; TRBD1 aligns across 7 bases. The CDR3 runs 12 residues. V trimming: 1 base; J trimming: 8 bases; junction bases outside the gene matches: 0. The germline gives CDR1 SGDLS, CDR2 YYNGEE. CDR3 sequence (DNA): TGTGCCAGCAGCGTAACAGGGGACATTCAGTACTTC. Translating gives CASSVTGDIQYF.

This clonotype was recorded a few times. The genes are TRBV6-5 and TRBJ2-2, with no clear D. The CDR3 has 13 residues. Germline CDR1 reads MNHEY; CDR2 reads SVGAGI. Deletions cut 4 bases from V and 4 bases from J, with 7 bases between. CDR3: CASSSPRTGELFF. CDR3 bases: TGTGCCAGCAGTTCCCCCCGCACCGGGGAGCTGTTTTTT.

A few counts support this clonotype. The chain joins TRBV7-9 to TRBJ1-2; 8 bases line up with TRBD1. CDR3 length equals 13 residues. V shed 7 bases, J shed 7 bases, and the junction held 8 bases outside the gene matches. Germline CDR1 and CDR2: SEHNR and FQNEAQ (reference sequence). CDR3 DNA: TGTGCCAGCATCGGACAGGGAGGCTCTGGCTACACCTTC. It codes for CASIGQGGSGYTF. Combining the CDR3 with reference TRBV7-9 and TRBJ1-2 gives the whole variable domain DTGVSQNPRHKITKRGQNVTFRCDPISEHNRLYWYRQTLGQGPEFLTYFQNEAQLEKSRLLSDRFSAERPKGSFSTLEIQRTEQGDSAMYLCASIGQGGSGYTFGSGTRLTVV.

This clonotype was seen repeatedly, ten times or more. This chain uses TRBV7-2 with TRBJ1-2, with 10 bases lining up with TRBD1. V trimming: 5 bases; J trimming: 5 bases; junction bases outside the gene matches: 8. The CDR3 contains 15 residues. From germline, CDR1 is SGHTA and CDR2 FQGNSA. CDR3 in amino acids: CASSPPGQGSYGYTF. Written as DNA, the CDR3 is TGTGCCAGCAGCCCTCCGGGACAGGGGTCATATGGCTACACCTTC.

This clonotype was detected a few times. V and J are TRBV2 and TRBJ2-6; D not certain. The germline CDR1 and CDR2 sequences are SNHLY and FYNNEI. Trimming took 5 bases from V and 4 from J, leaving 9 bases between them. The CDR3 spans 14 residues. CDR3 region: CASSYGAGANVLTF. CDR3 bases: TGTGCCAGCAGTTACGGTGCGGGGGCCAACGTCCTGACTTTC.

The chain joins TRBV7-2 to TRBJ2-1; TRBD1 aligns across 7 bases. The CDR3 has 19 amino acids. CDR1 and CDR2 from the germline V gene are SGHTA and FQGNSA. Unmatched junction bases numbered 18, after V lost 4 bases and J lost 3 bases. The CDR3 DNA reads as TGTGCCAGCAGCTCCAATCCGCAACGACAGGGTACCTACTACAATGAGCAGTTCTTC. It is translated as CASSSNPQRQGTYYNEQFF.

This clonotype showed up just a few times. CDR3 coding DNA: TGTGCCAGCTCACCCCCGGGACAGGGGGCTTACGAGCAGTACTTC. This gives the protein CASSPPGQGAYEQYF. The chain is built from TRBV18 and TRBJ2-7; 12 bases fit TRBD1. J lost 4 bases, V lost 3 bases, and 4 bases had no gene match. The CDR3 is 15 amino acids. The germline V gene encodes CDR1 KGHSH and CDR2 LQKENI.

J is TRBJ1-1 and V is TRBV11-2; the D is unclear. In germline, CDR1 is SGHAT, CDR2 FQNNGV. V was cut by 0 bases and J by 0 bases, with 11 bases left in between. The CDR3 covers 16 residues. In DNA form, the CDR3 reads TGTGCCAGCAGCTTAGATCTTCCGGCCTTGAACACTGAAGCTTTCTTT. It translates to CASSLDLPALNTEAFF.

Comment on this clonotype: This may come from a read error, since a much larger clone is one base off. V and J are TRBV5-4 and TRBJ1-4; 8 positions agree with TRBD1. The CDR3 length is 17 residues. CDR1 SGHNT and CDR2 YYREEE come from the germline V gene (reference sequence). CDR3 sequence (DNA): TGTGCCAGCAGCTTCAAGCAGGGGGCAACGGTGGACGAAAAACTGCTTTTT. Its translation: CASSFKQGATVDEKLLF.

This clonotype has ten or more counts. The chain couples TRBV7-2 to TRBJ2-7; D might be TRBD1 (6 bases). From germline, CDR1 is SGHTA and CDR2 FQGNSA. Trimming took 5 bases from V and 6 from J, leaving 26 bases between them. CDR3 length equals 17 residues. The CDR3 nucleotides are TGTGCCAGCAGCCCAAGGATTGAGTTGGGCAGGGGCTCCGAGCAGTACTTC. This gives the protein CASSPRIELGRGSEQYF. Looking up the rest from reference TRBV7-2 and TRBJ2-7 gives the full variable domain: GAGVSQSPSNKVTEKGKDVELRCDPISGHTALYWYRQSLGQGLEFLIYFQGNSAPDKSGLPSDRFSAERTGGSVSTLTIQRTQQEDSAVYLCASSPRIELGRGSEQYFGPGTRLTVT.

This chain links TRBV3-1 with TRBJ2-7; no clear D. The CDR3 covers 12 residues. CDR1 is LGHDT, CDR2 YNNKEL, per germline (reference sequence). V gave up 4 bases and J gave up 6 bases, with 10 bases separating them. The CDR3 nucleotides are TGTGCCAGCAGCCGGGGAACTGCCGAGCAGTACTTC. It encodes CASSRGTAEQYF.